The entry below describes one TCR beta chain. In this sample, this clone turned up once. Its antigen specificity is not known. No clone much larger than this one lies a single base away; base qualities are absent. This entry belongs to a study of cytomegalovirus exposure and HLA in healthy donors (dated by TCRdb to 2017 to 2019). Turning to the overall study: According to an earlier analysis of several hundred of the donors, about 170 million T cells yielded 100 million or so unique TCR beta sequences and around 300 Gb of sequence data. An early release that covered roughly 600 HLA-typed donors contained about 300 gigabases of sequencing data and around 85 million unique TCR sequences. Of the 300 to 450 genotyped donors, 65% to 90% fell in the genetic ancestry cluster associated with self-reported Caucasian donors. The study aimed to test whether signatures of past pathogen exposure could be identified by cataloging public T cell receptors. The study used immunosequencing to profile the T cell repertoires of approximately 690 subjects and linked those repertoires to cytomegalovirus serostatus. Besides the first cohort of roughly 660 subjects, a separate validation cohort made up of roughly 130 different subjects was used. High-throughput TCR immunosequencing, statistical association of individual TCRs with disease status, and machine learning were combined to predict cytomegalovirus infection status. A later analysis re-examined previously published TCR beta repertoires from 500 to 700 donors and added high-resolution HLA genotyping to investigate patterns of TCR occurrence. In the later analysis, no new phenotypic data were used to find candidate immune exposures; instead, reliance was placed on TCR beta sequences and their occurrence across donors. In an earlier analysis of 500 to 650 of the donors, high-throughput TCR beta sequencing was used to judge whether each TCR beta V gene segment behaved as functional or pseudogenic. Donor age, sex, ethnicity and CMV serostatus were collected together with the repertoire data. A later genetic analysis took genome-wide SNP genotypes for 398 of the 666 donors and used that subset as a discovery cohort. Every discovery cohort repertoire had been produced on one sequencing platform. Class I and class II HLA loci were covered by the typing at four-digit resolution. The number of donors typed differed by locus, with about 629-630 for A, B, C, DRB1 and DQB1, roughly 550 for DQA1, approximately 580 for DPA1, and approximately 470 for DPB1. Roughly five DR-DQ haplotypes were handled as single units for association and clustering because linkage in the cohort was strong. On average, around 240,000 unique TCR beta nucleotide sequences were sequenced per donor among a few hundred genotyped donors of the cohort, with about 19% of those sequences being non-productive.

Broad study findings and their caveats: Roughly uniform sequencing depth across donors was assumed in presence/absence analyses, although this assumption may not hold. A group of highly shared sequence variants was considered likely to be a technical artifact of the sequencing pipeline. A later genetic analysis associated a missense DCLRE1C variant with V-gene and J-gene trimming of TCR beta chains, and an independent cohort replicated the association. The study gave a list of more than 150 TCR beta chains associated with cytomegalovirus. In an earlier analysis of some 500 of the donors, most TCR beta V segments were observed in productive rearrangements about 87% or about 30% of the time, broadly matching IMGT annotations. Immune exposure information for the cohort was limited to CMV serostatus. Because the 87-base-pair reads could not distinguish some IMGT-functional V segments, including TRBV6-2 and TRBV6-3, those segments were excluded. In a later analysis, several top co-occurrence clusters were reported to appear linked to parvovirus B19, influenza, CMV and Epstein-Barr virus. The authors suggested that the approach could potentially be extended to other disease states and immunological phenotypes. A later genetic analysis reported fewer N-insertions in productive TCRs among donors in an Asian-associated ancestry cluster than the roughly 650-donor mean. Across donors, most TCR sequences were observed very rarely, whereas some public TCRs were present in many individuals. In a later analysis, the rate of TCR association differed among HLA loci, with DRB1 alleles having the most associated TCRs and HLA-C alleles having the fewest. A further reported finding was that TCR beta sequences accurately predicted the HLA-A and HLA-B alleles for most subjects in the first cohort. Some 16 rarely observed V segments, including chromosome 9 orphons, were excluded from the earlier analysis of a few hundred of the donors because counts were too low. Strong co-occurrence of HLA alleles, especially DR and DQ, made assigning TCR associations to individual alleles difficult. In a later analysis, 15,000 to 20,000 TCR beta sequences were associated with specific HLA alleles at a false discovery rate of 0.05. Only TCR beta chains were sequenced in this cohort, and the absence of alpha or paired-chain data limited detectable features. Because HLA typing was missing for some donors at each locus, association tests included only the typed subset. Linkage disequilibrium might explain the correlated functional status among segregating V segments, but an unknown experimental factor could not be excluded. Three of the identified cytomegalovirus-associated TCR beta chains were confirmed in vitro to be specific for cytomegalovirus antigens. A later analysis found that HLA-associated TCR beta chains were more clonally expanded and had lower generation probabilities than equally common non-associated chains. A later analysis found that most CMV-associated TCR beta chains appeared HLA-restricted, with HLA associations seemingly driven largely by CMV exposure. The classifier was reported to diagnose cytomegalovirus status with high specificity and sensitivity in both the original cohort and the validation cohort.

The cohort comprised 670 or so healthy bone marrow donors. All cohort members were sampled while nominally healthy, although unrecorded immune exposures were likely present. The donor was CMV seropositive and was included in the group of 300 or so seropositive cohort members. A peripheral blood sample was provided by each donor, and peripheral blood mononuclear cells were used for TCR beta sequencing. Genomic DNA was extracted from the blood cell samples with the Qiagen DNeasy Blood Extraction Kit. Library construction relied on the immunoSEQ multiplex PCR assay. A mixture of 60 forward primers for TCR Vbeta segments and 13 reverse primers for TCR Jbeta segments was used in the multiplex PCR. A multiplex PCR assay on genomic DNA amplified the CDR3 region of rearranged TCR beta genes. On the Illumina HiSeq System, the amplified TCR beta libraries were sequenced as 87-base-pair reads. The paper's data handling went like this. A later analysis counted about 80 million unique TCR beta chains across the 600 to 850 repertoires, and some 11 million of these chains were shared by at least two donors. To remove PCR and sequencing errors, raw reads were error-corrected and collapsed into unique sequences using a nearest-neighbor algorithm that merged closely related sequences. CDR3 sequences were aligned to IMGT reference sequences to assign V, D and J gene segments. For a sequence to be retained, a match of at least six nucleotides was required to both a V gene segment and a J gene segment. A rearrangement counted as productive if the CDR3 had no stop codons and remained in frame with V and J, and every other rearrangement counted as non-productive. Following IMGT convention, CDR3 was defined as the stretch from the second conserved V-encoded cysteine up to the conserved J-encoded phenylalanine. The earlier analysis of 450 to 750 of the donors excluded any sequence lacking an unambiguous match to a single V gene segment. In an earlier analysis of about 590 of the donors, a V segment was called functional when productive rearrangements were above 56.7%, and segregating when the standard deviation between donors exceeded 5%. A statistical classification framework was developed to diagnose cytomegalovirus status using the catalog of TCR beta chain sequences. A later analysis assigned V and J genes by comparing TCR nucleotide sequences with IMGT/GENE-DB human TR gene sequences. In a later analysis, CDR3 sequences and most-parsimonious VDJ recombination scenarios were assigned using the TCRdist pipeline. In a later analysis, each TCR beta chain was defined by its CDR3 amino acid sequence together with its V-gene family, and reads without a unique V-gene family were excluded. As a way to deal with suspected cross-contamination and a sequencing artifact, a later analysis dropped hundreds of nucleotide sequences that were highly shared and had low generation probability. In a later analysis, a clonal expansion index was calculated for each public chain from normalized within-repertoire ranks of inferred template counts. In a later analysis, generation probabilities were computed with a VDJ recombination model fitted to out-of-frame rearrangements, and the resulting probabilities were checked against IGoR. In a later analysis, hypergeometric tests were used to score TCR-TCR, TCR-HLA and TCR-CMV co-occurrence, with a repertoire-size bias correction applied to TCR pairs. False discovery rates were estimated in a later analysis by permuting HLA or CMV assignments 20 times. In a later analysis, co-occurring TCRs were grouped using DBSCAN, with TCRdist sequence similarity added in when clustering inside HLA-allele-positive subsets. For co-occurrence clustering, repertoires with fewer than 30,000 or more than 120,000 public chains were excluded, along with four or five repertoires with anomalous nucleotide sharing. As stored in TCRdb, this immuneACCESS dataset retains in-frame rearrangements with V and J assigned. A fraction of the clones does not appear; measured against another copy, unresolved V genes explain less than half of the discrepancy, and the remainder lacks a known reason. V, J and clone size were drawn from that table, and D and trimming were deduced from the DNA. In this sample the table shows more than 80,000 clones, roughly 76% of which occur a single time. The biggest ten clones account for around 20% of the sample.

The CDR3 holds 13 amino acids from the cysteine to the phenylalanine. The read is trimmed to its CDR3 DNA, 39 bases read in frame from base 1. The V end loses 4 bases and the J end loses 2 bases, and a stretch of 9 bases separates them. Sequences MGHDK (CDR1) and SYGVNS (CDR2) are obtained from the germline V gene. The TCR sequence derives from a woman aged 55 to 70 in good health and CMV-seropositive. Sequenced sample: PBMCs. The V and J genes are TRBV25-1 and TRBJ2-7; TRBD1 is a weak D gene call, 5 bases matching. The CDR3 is CASSVQGAYEQYF. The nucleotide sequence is TGTGCCAGCAGTGTCCAGGGTGCCTACGAGCAGTACTTC.